Following are 9 T cell receptor beta chains from one sample sequenced in a study of OX40 agonist ivuxolimab in advanced cancers. Method: immunoSEQ multiplex PCR; TCRdb's copy keeps in-frame clones and lacks some. The table shows over 100,000 clones, with over 75% occurring only once. Material: CD4+ or CD8+ T cells sorted from blood, obtained in a trial of the OX40 agonist ivuxolimab. The receptors were sampled from an adult with an advanced solid tumor such as melanoma, head and neck, liver or kidney cancer.

DNA of the CDR3: TGTGCCAGCAGTGGGGCCGGGACGGCACTCTACGAGCAGTACTTC. This gives the protein CASSGAGTALYEQYF. The genes are TRBV6-1 and TRBJ2-7, with D perhaps given as TRBD1 or TRBD2 (5 bases each). CDR1 is MNHNS, CDR2 SASEGT, per germline. This CDR3 has 15 residues. With 4 bases removed from V and 3 bases from J, the gap between germline ends came to 16 bases.

The rearrangement joins TRBV18 to TRBJ2-3; D is possibly TRBD1 (6 bases). There are 16 residues in the CDR3. The ends were cut back, 3 bases at V and 0 bases at J, with 13 bases in the middle. Germline-derived CDR1 and CDR2 are KGHSH and LQKENI. Here the CDR3 DNA reads TGTGCCAGCTCACCTTCTAGACAGGTTAGCACAGATACGCAGTATTTT. It translates to CASSPSRQVSTDTQYF.

The chain links TRBV27 to TRBJ1-2; the match to TRBD1 covers 11 bases. V lost 5 bases and J lost 8; bases outside the gene matches: 10. CDR3 size: 15 residues. Germline V gene lookup returns CDR1 MNHEY and CDR2 SMNVEV (reference sequence). CDR3 loop: CASSQTGQGARGYTF. Written as DNA, the CDR3 is TGTGCCAGCAGTCAGACCGGACAGGGGGCTAGGGGCTACACCTTC.

This chain links TRBV7-9 with TRBJ1-4, with TRBD1 matching 8 bases. Germline V gene lookup returns CDR1 SEHNR and CDR2 FQNEAQ (reference sequence). J was trimmed by 6 bases and V by 3 bases; bases with no gene match: 12. The CDR3 loop spans 17 amino acids. The CDR3 loop is CASSFADRDRIYEKLFF. In DNA form, the CDR3 reads TGTGCCAGCAGCTTCGCAGACCGGGACAGGATCTATGAAAAACTGTTTTTT.

This rearrangement joins TRBV20-1 to TRBJ2-7, with a tentative D call TRBD1 (6 bases). The germline V and J ends were trimmed by 7 bases and 4 bases, with 11 bases remaining between them. This CDR3 comprises 11 residues. Germline-derived CDR1 and CDR2 are DFQATT and SNEGSKA (reference sequence). The CDR3 region is CSVQQGYEQYF. In DNA form, the CDR3 reads TGCAGTGTACAACAGGGTTACGAGCAGTACTTC.

The chain joins TRBV19 to TRBJ1-6; TRBD1 agrees at 7 bases. Germline CDR1 is LNHDA and CDR2 is SQIVND (reference sequence). CDR3 length equals 17 residues. J lost 5 bases, V lost 8 bases, and 15 bases had no gene match. CDR3 region: CASRKGAQGRNNSPLHF. As DNA, the CDR3 is TGTGCCAGTCGCAAGGGGGCACAGGGCAGAAATAATTCACCCCTCCACTTT.

V and J are TRBV28 and TRBJ2-7, with D perhaps being TRBD1 or TRBD2 (5 bases each). V was cut by 2 bases and J by 5 bases, with 13 bases left in between. CDR3 length: 14 residues. Per germline, CDR1 MDHEN and CDR2 SYDVKM. The CDR3: CASSLGDGRNEQYF. The CDR3 bases are TGTGCCAGCAGTTTAGGGGACGGTCGCAACGAGCAGTACTTC.

This clone was detected only a few times. The chain links TRBV7-9 to TRBJ1-6; D remains unclear. Trimming left V 0 bases short and J 10 bases short, with 10 bases between. Per the germline V gene, CDR1 is SEHNR and CDR2 is FQNEAQ (reference sequence). The CDR3 loop spans 14 amino acids. CDR3 in amino acids: CASSLASPWSPLHF. The CDR3 DNA reads TGTGCCAGCAGCTTAGCTTCACCCTGGTCACCCCTCCACTTT.

V gene TRBV4-1 combines with J gene TRBJ2-7; TRBD1 matches at 7 bases. The trim removed 4 bases at V and 6 bases at J, leaving 6 bases unmatched. The germline V gene encodes CDR1 MGHRA and CDR2 YSYEKL. CDR3 size: 13 residues. CDR3: CASSRSTGFEQYF. DNA of the CDR3: TGCGCCAGCAGCCGATCGACAGGGTTCGAGCAGTACTTC.